The clone carrying this T cell receptor beta chain has only a few counts. This specimen belongs to a study of cytomegalovirus exposure and HLA in healthy donors. Vbeta (60) and Jbeta (13) primers were used in the PCR. Here immunoSEQ multiplex PCR was the method, and the copy in TCRdb shows in-frame clones only, minus some. The table includes 200,000 to 250,000 clones, around 70% detected once. J lost 8 bases, V lost 3 bases, and 6 bases had no gene match. The germline gives CDR1 SQVTM, CDR2 ANQGSEA. The CDR3 runs to 13 residues. V and J are TRBV29-1 and TRBJ1-4; 7 bases align to TRBD1. The sequence was collected from a man aged 35-49 years in good health and CMV-seropositive. The specimen was PBMCs. The CDR3 sequence is CSVEEGAKEKLFF. The CDR3 DNA reads TGCAGCGTTGAGGAGGGGGCGAAGGAAAAACTGTTTTTT.